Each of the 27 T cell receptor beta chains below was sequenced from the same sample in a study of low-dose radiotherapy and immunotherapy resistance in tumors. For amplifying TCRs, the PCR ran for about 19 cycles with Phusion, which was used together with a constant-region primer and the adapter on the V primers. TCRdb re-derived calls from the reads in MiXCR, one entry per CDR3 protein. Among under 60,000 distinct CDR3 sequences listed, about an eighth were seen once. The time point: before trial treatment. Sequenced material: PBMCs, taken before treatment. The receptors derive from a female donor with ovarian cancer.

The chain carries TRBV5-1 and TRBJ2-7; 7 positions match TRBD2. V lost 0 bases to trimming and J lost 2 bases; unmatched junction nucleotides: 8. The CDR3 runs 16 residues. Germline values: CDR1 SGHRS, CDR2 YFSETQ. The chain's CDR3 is CASSLEAAGIPYEQYF. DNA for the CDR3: TGCGCCAGCAGCTTGGAGGCAGCGGGGATCCCCTACGAGCAGTACTTC.

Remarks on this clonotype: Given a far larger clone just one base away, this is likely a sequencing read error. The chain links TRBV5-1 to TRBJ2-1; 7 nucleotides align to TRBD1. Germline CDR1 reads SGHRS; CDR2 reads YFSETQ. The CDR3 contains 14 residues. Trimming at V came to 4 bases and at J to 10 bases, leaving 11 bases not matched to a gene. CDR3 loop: CASSLGQDSYEQFF. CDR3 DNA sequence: TGCGCCAGCAGCCTCGGACAGGACTCCTACGAGCAGTTCTTC.

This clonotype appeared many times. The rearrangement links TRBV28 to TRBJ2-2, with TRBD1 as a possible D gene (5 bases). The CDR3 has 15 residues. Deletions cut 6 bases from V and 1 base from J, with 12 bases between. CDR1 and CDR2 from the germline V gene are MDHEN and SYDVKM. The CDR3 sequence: CASRRFGQNTGELFF. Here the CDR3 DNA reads TGTGCCAGCAGGCGATTCGGACAGAACACCGGGGAGCTGTTTTTT.

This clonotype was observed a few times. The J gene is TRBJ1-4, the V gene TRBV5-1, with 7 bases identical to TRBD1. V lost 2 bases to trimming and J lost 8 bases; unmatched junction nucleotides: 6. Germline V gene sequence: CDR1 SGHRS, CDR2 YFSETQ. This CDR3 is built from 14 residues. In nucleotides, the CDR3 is TGCGCCAGCAGCTTACAGGGGACGAACGAAAAACTGTTTTTT. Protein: CASSLQGTNEKLFF.

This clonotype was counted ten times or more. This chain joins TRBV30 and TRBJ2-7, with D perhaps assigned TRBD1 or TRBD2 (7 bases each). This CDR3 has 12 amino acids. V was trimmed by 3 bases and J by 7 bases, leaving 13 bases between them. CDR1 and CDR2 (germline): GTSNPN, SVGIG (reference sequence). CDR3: CAWRHQGGEQYF. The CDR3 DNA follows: TGTGCCTGGAGGCACCAGGGGGGGGAGCAGTACTTC. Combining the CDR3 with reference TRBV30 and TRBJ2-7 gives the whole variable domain SQTIHQWPATLVQPVGSPLSLECTVEGTSNPNLYWYRQAAGRGLQLLFYSVGIGQISSEVPQNLSASRPQDRQFILSSKKLLLSDSGFYLCAWRHQGGEQYFGPGTRLTVT.

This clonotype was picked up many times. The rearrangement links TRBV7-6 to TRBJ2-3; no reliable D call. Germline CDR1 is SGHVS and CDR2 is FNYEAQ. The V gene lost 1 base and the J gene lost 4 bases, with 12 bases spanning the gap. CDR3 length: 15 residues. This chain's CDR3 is CASSLGPQASDTQYF. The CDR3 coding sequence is TGTGCCAGCAGCTTAGGGCCCCAGGCCTCAGATACGCAGTATTTT.

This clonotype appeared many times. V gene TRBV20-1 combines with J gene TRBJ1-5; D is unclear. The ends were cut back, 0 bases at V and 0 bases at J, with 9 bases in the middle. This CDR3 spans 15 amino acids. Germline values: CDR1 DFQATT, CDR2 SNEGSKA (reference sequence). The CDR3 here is CSARDGSYSNQPQHF. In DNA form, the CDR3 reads TGCAGTGCTAGAGATGGTAGCTATAGCAATCAGCCCCAGCATTTT.

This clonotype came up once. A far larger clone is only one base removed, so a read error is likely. CDR3 in DNA: TGTGCCAGCAGCGGGTTTGGGGAGGTCCCCTACAATGAGCAGTACTTC. Residues: CASSGFGEVPYNEQYF. This chain joins TRBV9 and TRBJ2-5, with D maybe TRBD2 (6 bases). Germline values: CDR1 SGDLS, CDR2 YYNGEE. V was clipped by 3 bases and J by 11 bases, with 26 bases between them. The CDR3 has 16 residues.

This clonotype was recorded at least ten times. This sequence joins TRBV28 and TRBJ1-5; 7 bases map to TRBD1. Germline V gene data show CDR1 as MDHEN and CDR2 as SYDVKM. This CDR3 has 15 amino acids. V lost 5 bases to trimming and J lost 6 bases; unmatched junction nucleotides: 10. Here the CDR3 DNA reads TGTGCCAGCAGTCCCCCCACAGGGGCGGGTCAGCCCCAGCATTTT. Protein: CASSPPTGAGQPQHF. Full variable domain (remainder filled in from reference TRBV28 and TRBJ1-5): DVKVTQSSRYLVKRTGEKVFLECVQDMDHENMFWYRQDPGLGLRLIYFSYDVKMKEKGDIPEGYSVSREKKERFSLILESASTNQTSMYLCASSPPTGAGQPQHFGDGTRLSIL.

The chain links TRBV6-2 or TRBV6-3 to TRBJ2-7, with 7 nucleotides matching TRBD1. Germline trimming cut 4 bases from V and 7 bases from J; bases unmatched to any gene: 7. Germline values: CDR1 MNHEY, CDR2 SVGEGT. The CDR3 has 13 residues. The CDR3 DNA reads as TGTGCCAGCAGTTGGACAGGCAGAGGGGAGCAGTACTTC. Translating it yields CASSWTGRGEQYF.

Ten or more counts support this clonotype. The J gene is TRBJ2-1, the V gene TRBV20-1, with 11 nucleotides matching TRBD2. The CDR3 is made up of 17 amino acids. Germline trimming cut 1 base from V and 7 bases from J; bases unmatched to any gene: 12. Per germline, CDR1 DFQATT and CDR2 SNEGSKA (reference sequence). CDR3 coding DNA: TGCAGTGCTAGAGGGGCTAGCGGGGGGCCTGGGGGTAATGAGCAGTTCTTC. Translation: CSARGASGGPGGNEQFF.

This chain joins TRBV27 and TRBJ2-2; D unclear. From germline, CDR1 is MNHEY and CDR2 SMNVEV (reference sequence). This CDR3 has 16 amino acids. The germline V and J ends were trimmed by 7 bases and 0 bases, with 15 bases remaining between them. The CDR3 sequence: CASTPRRATNTGELFF. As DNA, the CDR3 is TGTGCCAGCACCCCCCGTCGGGCGACGAACACCGGGGAGCTGTTTTTT.

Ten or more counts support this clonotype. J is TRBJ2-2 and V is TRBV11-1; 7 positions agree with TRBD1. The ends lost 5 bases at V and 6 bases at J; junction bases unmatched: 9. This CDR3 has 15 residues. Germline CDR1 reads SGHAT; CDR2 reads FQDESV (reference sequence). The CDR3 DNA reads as TGTGCCAGCAGCGAGGGGGCTAAAAAGCCCGGGGAGCTGTTTTTT. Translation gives CASSEGAKKPGELFF.

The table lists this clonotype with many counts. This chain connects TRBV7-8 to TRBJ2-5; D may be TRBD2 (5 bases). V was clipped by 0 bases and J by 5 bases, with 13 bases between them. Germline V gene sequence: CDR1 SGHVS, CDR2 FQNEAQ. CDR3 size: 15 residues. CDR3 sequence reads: CASSLAPGRGETQYF. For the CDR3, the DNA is TGTGCCAGCAGCTTAGCGCCGGGCCGGGGTGAGACCCAGTACTTC.

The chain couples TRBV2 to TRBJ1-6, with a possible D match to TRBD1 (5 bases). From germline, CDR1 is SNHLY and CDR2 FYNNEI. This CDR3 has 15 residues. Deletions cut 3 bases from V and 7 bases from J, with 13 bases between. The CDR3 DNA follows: TGTGCCAGCAGTGAGAGACAGAAGTCGAATTCACCCCTCCACTTT. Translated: CASSERQKSNSPLHF. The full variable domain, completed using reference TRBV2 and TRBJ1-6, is EPEVTQTPSHQVTQMGQEVILRCVPISNHLYFYWYRQILGQKVEFLVSFYNNEISEKSEIFDDQFSVERPDGSNFTLKIRSTKLEDSAMYFCASSERQKSNSPLHFGNGTRLTVT.

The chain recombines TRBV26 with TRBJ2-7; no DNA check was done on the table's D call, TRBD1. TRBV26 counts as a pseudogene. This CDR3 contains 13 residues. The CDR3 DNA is TGTGCCAGTCTTACAGGGGACTCCTACGAGCAGTACTTC. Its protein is CASLTGDSYEQYF.

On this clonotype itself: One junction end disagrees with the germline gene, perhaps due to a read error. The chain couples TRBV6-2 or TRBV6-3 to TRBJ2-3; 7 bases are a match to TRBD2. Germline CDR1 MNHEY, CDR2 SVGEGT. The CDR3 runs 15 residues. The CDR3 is CASSEAGLGTDTHYF. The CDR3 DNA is TGTGCCAGCAGTGAAGCGGGGCTTGGCACAGATACGCATTATTTT.

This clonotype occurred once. DNA of the CDR3: TGTGCCAGCAGCCCGGGACAGGGGAGGAGAGCCTACAATGAGCAGTTCTTC. Translation gives CASSPGQGRRAYNEQFF. This rearrangement joins TRBV5-6 to TRBJ2-1; 10 positions agree with TRBD1. Germline values: CDR1 SGHDT, CDR2 YYEEEE. The CDR3 is 17 amino acids. The V gene end was trimmed by 4 bases and the J gene end by 2 bases; junction bases not matched to a gene: 9.

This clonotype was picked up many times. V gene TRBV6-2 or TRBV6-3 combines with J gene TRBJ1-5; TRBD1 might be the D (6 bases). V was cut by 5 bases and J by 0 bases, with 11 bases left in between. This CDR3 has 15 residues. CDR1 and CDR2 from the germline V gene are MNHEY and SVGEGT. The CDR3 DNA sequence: TGTGCCAGCAGTCGACAGGAGCTTAGCAATCAGCCCCAGCATTTT. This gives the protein CASSRQELSNQPQHF.

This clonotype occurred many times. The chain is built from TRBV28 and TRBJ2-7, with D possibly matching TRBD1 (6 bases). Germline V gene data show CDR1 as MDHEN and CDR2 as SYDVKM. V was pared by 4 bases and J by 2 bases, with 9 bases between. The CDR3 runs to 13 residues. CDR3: CASSSYRAYEQYF. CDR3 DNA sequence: TGTGCCAGCAGTTCGTACAGGGCCTACGAGCAGTACTTC. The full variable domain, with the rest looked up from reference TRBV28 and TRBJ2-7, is DVKVTQSSRYLVKRTGEKVFLECVQDMDHENMFWYRQDPGLGLRLIYFSYDVKMKEKGDIPEGYSVSREKKERFSLILESASTNQTSMYLCASSSYRAYEQYFGPGTRLTVT.

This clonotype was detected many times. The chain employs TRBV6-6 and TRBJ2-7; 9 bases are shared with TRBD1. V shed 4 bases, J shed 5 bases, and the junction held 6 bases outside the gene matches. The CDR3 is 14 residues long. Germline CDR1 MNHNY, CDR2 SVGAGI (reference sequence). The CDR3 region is CASSLGTGSDEQYF. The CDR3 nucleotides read TGTGCCAGCAGTTTGGGGACAGGGAGCGACGAGCAGTACTTC.

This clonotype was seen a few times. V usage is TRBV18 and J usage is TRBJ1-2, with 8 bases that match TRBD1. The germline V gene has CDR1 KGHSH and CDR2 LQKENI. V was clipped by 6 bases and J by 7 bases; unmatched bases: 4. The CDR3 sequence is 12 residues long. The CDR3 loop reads CASSGQGAGYTF. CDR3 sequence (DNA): TGTGCCAGCTCGGGCCAGGGGGCTGGCTACACCTTC.

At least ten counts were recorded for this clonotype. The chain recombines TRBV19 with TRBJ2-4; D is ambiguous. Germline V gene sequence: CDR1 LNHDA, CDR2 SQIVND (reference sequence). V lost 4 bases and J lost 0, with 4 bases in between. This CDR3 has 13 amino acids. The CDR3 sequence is CASSTVAKNIQYF. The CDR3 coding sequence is TGTGCCAGTAGTACCGTAGCCAAAAACATTCAGTACTTC.

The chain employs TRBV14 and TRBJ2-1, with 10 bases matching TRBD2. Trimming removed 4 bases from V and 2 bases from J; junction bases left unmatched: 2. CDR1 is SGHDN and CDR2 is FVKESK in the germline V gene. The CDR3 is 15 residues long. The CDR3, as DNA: TGTGCCAGCAGCCGACTAGCGGGCCCCTACAATGAGCAGTTCTTC. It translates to CASSRLAGPYNEQFF.

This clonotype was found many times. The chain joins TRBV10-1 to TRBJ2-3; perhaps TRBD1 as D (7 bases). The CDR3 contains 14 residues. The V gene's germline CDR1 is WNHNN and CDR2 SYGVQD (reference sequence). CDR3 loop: CAPVGQGEADTQYF. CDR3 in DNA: TGCGCTCCAGTGGGCCAGGGGGAGGCAGATACGCAGTATTTT.

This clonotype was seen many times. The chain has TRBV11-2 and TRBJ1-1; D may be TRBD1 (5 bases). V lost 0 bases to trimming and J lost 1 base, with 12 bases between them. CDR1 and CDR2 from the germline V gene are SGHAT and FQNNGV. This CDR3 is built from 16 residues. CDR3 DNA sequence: TGTGCCAGCAGCTTAGAGTTCGGGGCTAAGAACACTGAAGCTTTCTTT. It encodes CASSLEFGAKNTEAFF.

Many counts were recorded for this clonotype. The CDR3 region has the DNA TGCGCCAGCAGTGAGTCCACTAACTCCAATGAGCAGTTCTTC. Amino acids: CASSESTNSNEQFF. V is TRBV10-2 and J is TRBJ2-1; D is undetermined. Germline CDR1 is WSHSY and CDR2 is SAAADI. V was cut by 0 bases and J by 6 bases, with 9 bases left in between. This CDR3 has 14 residues.